This section outlines one TCR beta chain sequence together with its context. V was cut by 0 bases and J by 6 bases, with 9 bases left in between. Germline-derived CDR1 and CDR2 are LGHDT and YNNKEL (reference sequence). The CDR3 contains 14 residues. With random hexamers, roughly 0.45 to 1 ug RNA was reverse transcribed. The immunoSEQ assay covered 54 Vbeta and 13 Jbeta segments for CDR3. TCRdb re-analysed the immunoSEQ multiplex PCR reads in MiXCR, keeping a single row per CDR3 protein. The data contain about 250,000 distinct CDR3 sequences, 85% to 95% of them seen just once; the ten biggest clones take up about 0.071%. This sample stems from a study of CD8 T cells in Susac syndrome.

Sequenced sample: CD4+ T cells from PBMCs. This TCR derives from a human donor with multiple sclerosis. The chain is built from TRBV3-1 and TRBJ2-1, with D hard to call. CDR3 sequence (DNA): TGTGCCAGCAGCCAAGACCCTAGAGGCAATGAGCAGTTCTTC. Translated, it gives CASSQDPRGNEQFF.